This T cell receptor beta chain emerged from a study of blood T cell repertoires in COVID-19. The wider study: Samples of COVID-19 (acute and convalescent) were obtained from the United States, Italy and Spain. From T cells, B-cell-depleted T cells, or PBMCs came the material, which was cDNA or gDNA.

Authors' analysis steps: Estimated nucleated cell counts came from reference gene primer amplification. Repertoires were generated with immunoSEQ multiplex PCR, while TCRdb's copy carries only in-frame clones and drops some. That table gives V, J and clone size, and the DNA gave D and trimming. The sample lists around 700,000 clones, 90% occurring once. The V and J ends lost 10 bases and 3 bases respectively, with 16 bases between them. Looked up from germline, CDR1 is SEHNR and CDR2 is FQNEAQ (reference sequence). CDR3 length: 13 residues. Sequenced material: peripheral blood. The source of this sequence is a woman aged 18-29 years with acute or convalescent COVID-19. The chain uses TRBV7-9 and TRBJ2-7, with D perhaps TRBD1 (6 bases). The DNA of the CDR3 is TGTGCCATCTCCGAGGACAGAGTCTACGAGCAGTACTTC. Translating it yields CAISEDRVYEQYF.